The T cell receptor (beta chain) described here comes from a study of shared clonotypes between healthy human individuals. Whole-study findings and limits: Compared with memory subsets, naive subsets generally had larger estimated richness. For naive CD4 cells, roughly 5.5% of clonotypes were shared across a handful of donors.

To note about this clone: Its antigen remains unidentified.

The germline V gene encodes CDR1 MNHNS and CDR2 SASEGT. V lost 7 bases and J 7 bases, leaving 10 bases between the germline ends. The CDR3 contains 11 residues. Profiling relied on immunoSEQ multiplex PCR, and the TCRdb table lists in-frame clones only, not all of them. The sample consists of roughly 1,500,000 clones, approximately 98.5% of them appearing once. Sequencing used naive CD4+ T cells sorted from blood. This sample's subset: CD45RA+ positively selected. This sequence originates from a man aged 30 to 39 in good health. The chain employs TRBV6-1 and TRBJ1-2; D ambiguous. The CDR3 DNA sequence: TGTGCCAGCAATGTCTTCGTTGGCTACACCTTC. This codes for CASNVFVGYTF.